Below are 14 T cell receptor beta chains sequenced from a single sample in a study of shared clonotypes between healthy human individuals (dated by TCRdb to the early 2020s). Preparation of the library involved the immunoSEQ multiplex PCR assay. What TCRdb holds here is the immuneACCESS table cut down to in-frame rearrangements. Part of the clones is not present; checked against another copy, under half of the missing clones reflect an unresolved V gene, and the others are unexplained. The sample table holds some 1 million clones, of which around 75% were seen once. Roughly 1.5% of the sample comes from the top ten. The sequenced material came from memory CD4+ T cells sorted from blood. The cell subset or site label for this specimen denotes: CD45RA-negative fraction. Receptors originate from a man between 18 and 29 years old in good health.

V is TRBV5-4 and J is TRBJ2-1; 12 nucleotides agree with TRBD2. J was trimmed by 8 bases and V by 4 bases; bases with no gene match: 13. The V gene's germline CDR1 is SGHNT and CDR2 YYREEE (reference sequence). This CDR3 contains 17 residues. The CDR3 DNA follows: TGTGCCAGCAGCCACCGCCGGACTAGCGGGGATCGGGATGAGCAGTTCTTC. It translates to CASSHRRTSGDRDEQFF.

A single count supports this clone. This rearrangement joins TRBV20-1 to TRBJ2-2; no definite D call. This CDR3 region has 11 residues. The V gene's germline CDR1 is DFQATT and CDR2 SNEGSKA (reference sequence). V was cut by 2 bases and J by 7 bases, with 5 bases left in between. Written as DNA, the CDR3 is TGCAGTGCTAGAACCGGCGGGGAGCTGTTTTTT. Translation gives CSARTGGELFF.

This clone was observed a few times. The chain combines TRBV6-1 with TRBJ1-2; possibly TRBD1 for D (6 bases). The germline V gene has CDR1 MNHNS and CDR2 SASEGT. Trimming shortened V by 3 bases and J by 0 bases, and 11 bases separated the two germline ends. CDR3 length: 15 residues. The CDR3 spells CASSDRGRTNYGYTF. For the CDR3, the DNA is TGTGCCAGCAGTGATAGGGGGAGGACTAACTATGGCTACACCTTC.

About this clone itself: One base away lies a much larger clone, so this may be a sequencing read error. V and J are TRBV7-2 and TRBJ2-5; D perhaps matches TRBD2 (5 bases). Trimming cost V 1 base and J 7 bases, with 19 bases left between them. Germline V gene sequence: CDR1 SGHTA, CDR2 FQGNSA. The CDR3 is made up of 16 amino acids. The CDR3 loop is CASSLGPGTKKGTQYF. The CDR3, as DNA: TGTGCCAGCAGCTTAGGGCCGGGAACCAAAAAAGGGACCCAGTACTTC.

The chain couples TRBV5-6 to TRBJ2-3; TRBD2 aligns across 14 bases. Germline assignment: CDR1 SGHDT and CDR2 YYEEEE. The CDR3 is 18 residues long. Unmatched junction bases numbered 11, after V lost 4 bases and J lost 4 bases. CDR3 sequence (DNA): TGTGCCAGCAGCGCTGGACTAGCGGGGGGTTCCCCTGCAGATACGCAGTATTTT. Its translation is CASSAGLAGGSPADTQYF.

The chain carries TRBV11-2 and TRBJ2-5, with 7 bases lining up with TRBD1. CDR1 is SGHAT, CDR2 FQNNGV, per germline. After removal of 4 bases from V and 7 bases from J, the junction contained 9 bases not matched to a gene. The CDR3 is 14 amino acids. The CDR3 nucleotides are TGTGCCAGCAGCTCATCAGGGGGACCAGGGACCCAGTACTTC. Encoded protein: CASSSSGGPGTQYF.

This clone was observed at least ten times. CDR3 DNA: TGCGCCAGCAGTGAGTCGTCGGGAGGGAACACTGAAGCTTTCTTT. Amino acid sequence: CASSESSGGNTEAFF. The chain has TRBV10-1 and TRBJ1-1; D not resolved. The V end was cut by 0 bases, the J end by 1 base, with 9 bases between. This CDR3 region has 15 residues. CDR1 and CDR2 from the germline V gene are WNHNN and SYGVQD (reference sequence).

The V gene is TRBV5-6, the J gene TRBJ2-5; 10 bases fit TRBD2. Germline-derived CDR1 and CDR2 are SGHDT and YYEEEE. CDR3 length equals 15 residues. Germline trimming cut 4 bases from V and 0 bases from J; bases unmatched to any gene: 3. The CDR3 DNA sequence: TGTGCCAGCAGCCCGACTAGCGGGTACCAAGAGACCCAGTACTTC. Its protein is CASSPTSGYQETQYF.

Here the CDR3 DNA reads TGTGCCAGCAGTTATTTACAGGCGAACACTGAAGCTTTCTTT. Amino acids: CASSYLQANTEAFF. V usage is TRBV6-6 and J usage is TRBJ1-1, with a tentative D call TRBD1 (5 bases). Germline CDR1 and CDR2: MNHNY and SVGAGI (reference sequence). The ends were cut back, 3 bases at V and 1 base at J, with 9 bases in the middle. CDR3 length: 14 amino acids.

The chain couples TRBV5-4 to TRBJ2-7; 8 positions match TRBD2. With V trimmed by 6 bases and J by 2 bases, 7 bases remained unmatched. From germline, CDR1 is SGHNT and CDR2 YYREEE (reference sequence). The CDR3 has 14 amino acids. CDR3 loop: CASTPRGGTYEQYF. The CDR3 DNA reads as TGTGCCAGCACCCCACGGGGGGGTACCTACGAGCAGTACTTC.

This chain connects TRBV6-5 to TRBJ1-3; D not resolved. Between the trimmed V and J ends, which lost 0 bases and 0 bases, there was a span of 9 bases. Per the germline V gene, CDR1 is MNHEY and CDR2 is SVGAGI. The CDR3 extends over 16 amino acids. The CDR3 here is CASSYSSTISGNTIYF. In DNA, the CDR3 is TGTGCCAGCAGTTACTCCTCGACAATCTCTGGAAACACCATATATTTT.

The chain uses TRBV10-3 and TRBJ2-1; a possible D gene is TRBD2 (6 bases). V was clipped by 0 bases and J by 1 base, with 7 bases between them. The CDR3 runs to 15 residues. CDR1 is ENHRY and CDR2 is SYGVKD in the germline V gene. DNA for the CDR3: TGTGCCATCAGTGAGTCGGCGGGATCCTACAATGAGCAGTTCTTC. Amino acid sequence: CAISESAGSYNEQFF.

The V and J genes are TRBV5-1 and TRBJ1-6; 7 bases are shared with TRBD1. V was clipped by 4 bases and J by 0 bases; unmatched bases: 7. Germline V lookup: CDR1 SGHRS, CDR2 YFSETQ. The CDR3 runs 17 residues. The CDR3, as DNA: TGCGCCAGCAGCACCTCGACAGGGTTCTCCTATAATTCACCCCTCCACTTT. Translation: CASSTSTGFSYNSPLHF.

The rearrangement links TRBV30 to TRBJ1-2; 10 nucleotides match TRBD1. Per the germline V gene, CDR1 is GTSNPN and CDR2 is SVGIG (reference sequence). This CDR3 is built from 14 residues. J was trimmed by 7 bases and V by 1 base; bases with no gene match: 6. The CDR3 sequence: CAWSDPGTGVGYTF. DNA of the CDR3: TGTGCCTGGAGTGATCCCGGGACAGGGGTTGGCTACACCTTC.